The entry that follows covers one T cell receptor (beta chain) sequence. The table came from immunoSEQ multiplex PCR; TCRdb's copy has only in-frame clones and leaves some out. The sample lists just under 20,000 clones, roughly 84% seen once, with about 12% in the top ten. These data belong to a study of STAT5B mutations in CD4+ large granular lymphocyte leukemia. V lost 4 bases, J lost 0 bases, and 3 bases stayed unmatched. Germline CDR1 is SGHKS and CDR2 is YYEKEE (reference sequence). This CDR3 has 16 amino acids. J is TRBJ2-2 and V is TRBV5-5, with TRBD2 identical over 10 bases. Sequencing was performed on CD4+ T cells from blood buffy coats. The origin of this receptor is a human donor in good health. CDR3 sequence: CASSLLAGTNTGELFF. Here the CDR3 DNA reads TGTGCCAGCAGCCTACTAGCGGGAACGAACACCGGGGAGCTGTTTTTT.